The next 23 T cell receptor beta chains were all read from a single sample in a study of T cell responses to AZD1222 COVID-19 vaccine. The data were produced by immunoSEQ multiplex PCR, yet TCRdb's version contains in-frame clones alone and is incomplete. The table records fewer than 120,000 clones, around 90% of them present only once. The sequences come from peripheral blood, collected 28 days after the second AZD1222 dose. The receptors here all came from an adult who received the AZD1222 COVID-19 vaccine.

The rearrangement uses TRBV12-3 or TRBV12-4 and TRBJ2-3, with 7 bases matching TRBD2. The CDR3 runs to 13 residues. Germline trimming cut 10 bases from V and 0 bases from J; bases unmatched to any gene: 4. The CDR3 DNA reads TGTGCCACCGGGGGGACTAGCACAGATACGCAGTATTTT. It translates to CATGGTSTDTQYF.

This clone was detected once. This sequence joins TRBV19 and TRBJ2-5, with D maybe TRBD2 (6 bases). Trimming took off 3 bases at V and 0 bases at J, with 14 bases between the two ends. Germline loops: CDR1 LNHDA, CDR2 SQIVND (reference sequence). CDR3 length: 16 amino acids. This CDR3 is CASSIGGGRHQETQYF. As DNA, the CDR3 is TGTGCCAGTAGTATCGGGGGTGGGCGCCACCAAGAGACCCAGTACTTC.

The V and J genes are TRBV6-5 and TRBJ2-3, with 9 positions matching TRBD1. CDR1 is MNHEY and CDR2 is SVGAGI in the germline V gene. The CDR3 is 14 amino acids. V lost 7 bases to trimming and J lost 2 bases; unmatched junction nucleotides: 4. CDR3 protein: CASKQGAYTDTQYF. The CDR3 region has the DNA TGTGCCAGCAAACAGGGGGCCTACACAGATACGCAGTATTTT.

The chain has TRBV10-3 and TRBJ2-7; 9 bases agree with TRBD1. This CDR3 has 16 amino acids. Per the germline V gene, CDR1 is ENHRY and CDR2 is SYGVKD. The junction had 10 bases not matched to a gene; V was cut back by 2 bases and J by 5 bases. CDR3 amino acids: CAISELGTGRKNEQYF. In nucleotides, the CDR3 is TGTGCCATCAGTGAGCTCGGGACAGGGAGGAAGAACGAGCAGTACTTC.

This clone was recorded only once. The rearrangement joins TRBV20-1 to TRBJ1-1; D is undetermined. Germline assignment: CDR1 DFQATT and CDR2 SNEGSKA (reference sequence). V was cut by 2 bases and J by 10 bases, with 11 bases left in between. The length of the CDR3 is 11 residues. CDR3 DNA sequence: TGCAGTGCTAGATTCGACCCCGGAGCTTTCTTT. It codes for CSARFDPGAFF.

The chain links TRBV5-1 to TRBJ1-4; a possible D gene is TRBD1 (5 bases). The germline gives CDR1 SGHRS, CDR2 YFSETQ. The V gene lost 4 bases and the J gene lost 5 bases, with 24 bases spanning the gap. CDR3 length equals 18 residues. The CDR3 loop reads CASSAQMGRDRLNEKLFF. DNA of the CDR3: TGCGCCAGCAGCGCCCAAATGGGTCGGGACCGGTTAAATGAAAAACTGTTTTTT.

V gene TRBV6-1 combines with J gene TRBJ2-7; the D gene is possibly TRBD1 (6 bases). Germline values: CDR1 MNHNS, CDR2 SASEGT. The length of the CDR3 is 16 residues. V gave up 1 base and J gave up 0 bases, with 13 bases separating them. The CDR3 spells CASSEGRQGISYEQYF. The CDR3 DNA is TGTGCCAGCAGTGAAGGACGTCAGGGGATCTCCTACGAGCAGTACTTC.

V gene TRBV21-1 combines with J gene TRBJ2-6; the table's D call, TRBD2, was not checked against the DNA. TRBV21-1 corresponds to a pseudogene. This CDR3 region has 18 residues. The CDR3 region is CASTSRERNDSGANVLTF. The CDR3 nucleotides are TGTGCCAGCACCTCGCGTGAGAGGAACGACTCTGGGGCCAACGTCCTGACTTTC.

V and J are TRBV19 and TRBJ1-2; D not resolved. The germline V gene has CDR1 LNHDA and CDR2 SQIVND (reference sequence). This CDR3 has 13 residues. V lost 3 bases to trimming and J lost 8 bases, with 13 bases between them. Here the CDR3 reads CASSIWQAGGYTF. CDR3 nucleotide sequence: TGTGCCAGTAGTATCTGGCAGGCGGGAGGCTACACCTTC.

The chain combines TRBV19 with TRBJ2-1; D remains unclear. V lost 3 bases and J 0 bases, leaving 15 bases between the germline ends. This CDR3 comprises 17 residues. Germline V CDR1 and CDR2: LNHDA, SQIVND (reference sequence). CDR3 residues: CASSISGGLSSYNEQFF. In nucleotides, the CDR3 is TGTGCCAGTAGTATTTCTGGTGGATTGAGCTCCTACAATGAGCAGTTCTTC.

The V gene is TRBV6-2 or TRBV6-3, the J gene TRBJ2-7; no clear D. The CDR3 is 12 amino acids. V lost 6 bases, J lost 8 bases, and 14 bases lay in between. Germline loops: CDR1 MNHEY, CDR2 SVGEGT. CDR3 sequence (DNA): TGTGCCAGCAGCAGGCTGCTAGGGCAGCAGTACTTC. It translates to CASSRLLGQQYF.

V usage is TRBV5-5 and J usage is TRBJ1-4; the match to TRBD1 covers 8 bases. There are 14 residues in the CDR3. Germline-derived CDR1 and CDR2 are SGHKS and YYEKEE (reference sequence). J was trimmed by 5 bases and V by 4 bases; bases with no gene match: 4. The CDR3 region is CASSRDRTNEKLFF. The CDR3 region has the DNA TGTGCCAGCAGCCGGGACAGGACAAATGAAAAACTGTTTTTT.

In this sample, this clone turned up once. V is TRBV19 and J is TRBJ1-3; D ambiguous. V was shortened by 3 bases and J by 1 base, with 7 bases between the two germline ends. The CDR3 has 14 residues. Germline loops: CDR1 LNHDA, CDR2 SQIVND (reference sequence). The CDR3 bases are TGTGCCAGTAGTATTGAGGGATCTGGAAACACCATATATTTT. Translation: CASSIEGSGNTIYF.

This chain links TRBV4-3 with TRBJ2-7, with 7 bases aligning to TRBD2. Germline trimming cut 0 bases from V and 9 bases from J; bases unmatched to any gene: 2. This CDR3 contains 12 residues. The germline V gene has CDR1 LGHNA and CDR2 YSLEER. CDR3 nucleotides: TGCGCCAGCAGCCAAGATGGGGAGGGGCAGTACTTC. Amino acid sequence: CASSQDGEGQYF.

The rearrangement links TRBV6-2 or TRBV6-3 to TRBJ2-3; TRBD2 agrees at 8 bases. Trimming removed 4 bases from V and 5 bases from J; junction bases left unmatched: 8. The CDR3 is 15 residues long. Germline V gene data show CDR1 as MNHEY and CDR2 as SVGEGT. In nucleotides, the CDR3 is TGTGCCAGCAGTTCCGGGGGGGCCATTCAAGATACGCAGTATTTT. Translating it yields CASSSGGAIQDTQYF.

The chain is built from TRBV6-6 and TRBJ2-3; the D gene is possibly TRBD2 (5 bases). Deletions cut 5 bases from V and 2 bases from J, with 8 bases between. The CDR3 consists of 13 residues. CDR1 MNHNY and CDR2 SVGAGI come from the germline V gene (reference sequence). As DNA, the CDR3 is TGTGCCAGCAGTGCCGGGAACACAGATACGCAGTATTTT. As protein: CASSAGNTDTQYF.

V usage is TRBV4-2 and J usage is TRBJ1-2, with 7 nucleotides matching TRBD1. This CDR3 is 15 amino acids long. The V gene end was trimmed by 3 bases and the J gene end by 4 bases; junction bases not matched to a gene: 8. Germline assignment: CDR1 LGHNA and CDR2 YNFKEQ. DNA for the CDR3: TGTGCCAGCAGCCAGACCCCGGACAGGAGCTATGGCTACACCTTC. This translates into CASSQTPDRSYGYTF.

Worth noting for this clone: The sample holds other DNA sequences that translate to the same CDR3. The V and J genes are TRBV19 and TRBJ2-5; weak D call: TRBD2 (6 bases). The CDR3 spans 13 residues. Germline V lookup: CDR1 LNHDA, CDR2 SQIVND (reference sequence). V lost 3 bases and J lost 2, with 7 bases in between. In DNA, the CDR3 is TGTGCCAGTAGTATCGGACTACAAGAGACCCAGTACTTC. This sequence encodes CASSIGLQETQYF.

The CDR3 protein is CASSPSRQGTEAFF. As DNA, the CDR3 is TGTGCCAGCAGCCCGTCGCGACAGGGGACTGAAGCTTTCTTT. The V call is TRBV3-1 (or the pseudogene TRBV3-2), the J call TRBJ1-1; 8 positions match TRBD1. The CDR3 is 14 residues long. Germline V gene data show CDR1 as LGHDT and CDR2 as YNNKEL (reference sequence). V dropped 4 bases and J dropped 5; count of bases not matched to a gene: 6.

This clone was counted only a few times. V gene TRBV4-1 combines with J gene TRBJ1-5; D unresolved. Germline V CDR1 and CDR2: MGHRA, YSYEKL. The CDR3 extends over 13 amino acids. The V end was cut by 1 base, the J end by 8 bases, with 9 bases between. CDR3: CASSQGAEKPQHF. CDR3 bases: TGCGCCAGCAGCCAAGGCGCGGAAAAGCCCCAGCATTTT.

The rearrangement joins TRBV18 to TRBJ1-6; 12 nucleotides match TRBD1. Looked up from germline, CDR1 is KGHSH and CDR2 is LQKENI. Trimming at V came to 6 bases and at J to 14 bases, leaving 8 bases not matched to a gene. This CDR3 has 14 residues. As DNA, the CDR3 is TGTGCCAGCTCGGAGGGGACAGGGGGCCAAGCCCTCCACTTT. It codes for CASSEGTGGQALHF. The full variable domain, completed using reference TRBV18 and TRBJ1-6, is NAGVMQNPRHLVRRRGQEARLRCSPMKGHSHVYWYRQLPEEGLKFMVYLQKENIIDESGMPKERFSAEFPKEGPSILRIQQVVRGDSAAYFCASSEGTGGQALHFGNGTRLTVT.

The chain links TRBV29-1 to TRBJ1-1; TRBD1 is a possible D gene (6 bases). Germline V lookup: CDR1 SQVTM, CDR2 ANQGSEA. The CDR3 sequence is 14 residues long. Trimming took off 7 bases at V and 1 base at J, with 16 bases between the two ends. CDR3 protein: CSASLGARNTEAFF. The CDR3 DNA reads TGCAGCGCCTCACTGGGGGCGAGGAACACTGAAGCTTTCTTT.

This clone showed up just once. This sequence joins TRBV6-5 and TRBJ2-2, with 8 bases fitting TRBD2. The germline V gene has CDR1 MNHEY and CDR2 SVGAGI. The junction had 2 bases not matched to a gene; V was cut back by 4 bases and J by 4 bases. The CDR3 is 14 amino acids. CDR3: CASSWTSSTGELFF. Here the CDR3 DNA reads TGTGCCAGCAGTTGGACTAGCAGCACCGGGGAGCTGTTTTTT.